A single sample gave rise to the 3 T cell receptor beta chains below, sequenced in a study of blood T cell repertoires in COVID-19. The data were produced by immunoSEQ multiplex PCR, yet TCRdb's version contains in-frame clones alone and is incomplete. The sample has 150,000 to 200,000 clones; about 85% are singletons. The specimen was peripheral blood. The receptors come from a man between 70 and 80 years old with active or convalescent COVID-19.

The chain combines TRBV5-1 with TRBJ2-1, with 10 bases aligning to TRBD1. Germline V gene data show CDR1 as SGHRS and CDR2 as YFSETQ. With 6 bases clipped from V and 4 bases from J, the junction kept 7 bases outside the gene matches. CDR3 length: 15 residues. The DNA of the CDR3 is TGCGCCAGCACAGAGACAGGGGGCGCGTACAATGAGCAGTTCTTC. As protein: CASTETGGAYNEQFF.

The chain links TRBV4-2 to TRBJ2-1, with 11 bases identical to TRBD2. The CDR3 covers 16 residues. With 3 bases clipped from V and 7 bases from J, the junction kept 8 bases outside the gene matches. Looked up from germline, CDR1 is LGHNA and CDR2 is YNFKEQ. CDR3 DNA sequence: TGTGCCAGCAGCCAGGAAACTAGCGGGAGAACTAATGAGCAGTTCTTC. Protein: CASSQETSGRTNEQFF.

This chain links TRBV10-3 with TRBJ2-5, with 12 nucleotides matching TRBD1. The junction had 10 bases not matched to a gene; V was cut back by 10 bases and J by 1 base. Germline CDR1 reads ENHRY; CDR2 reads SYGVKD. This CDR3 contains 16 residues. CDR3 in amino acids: CATRGQGASVQETQYF. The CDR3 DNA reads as TGTGCCACCAGGGGACAGGGGGCTTCCGTCCAAGAGACCCAGTACTTC.